Sequencing of this T cell receptor beta chain was carried out in a study of identical twins. Regarding the study as a whole: With abundant cord blood beta clonotypes, insertions were fewer; memory repertoires showed no such pattern.

This CDR3 spans 15 amino acids. Trimming cost V 3 bases and J 0 bases, with 11 bases left between them. Germline V gene data show CDR1 as DFQATT and CDR2 as SNEGSKA (reference sequence). TCRdb re-called the 5' RACE reads with MiXCR, one entry per CDR3 protein. The sample holds some 500,000 distinct CDR3 sequences, over 11% seen once. This clonotype was seen ten or more times. The antigen is unknown. The same data also contributed to another study, on yellow fever vaccine responses in identical twins.

This sequence was found in a woman between 18 and 29 years old in good health. Sequencing input: CD4+ T cells sorted from blood. The V and J genes are TRBV20-1 and TRBJ1-4, with D possibly matching TRBD1 (5 bases). CDR3 coding DNA: TGCAGTGCTAGGCCACTCAGGGCAACTAATGAAAAACTGTTTTTT. Its protein is CSARPLRATNEKLFF.